These T cell receptor beta chains were read from a single sample in a study of naive and memory T cell subsets. One entry per CDR3 protein, called by TCRdb with MiXCR from the UMI-ligation and nested PCR reads. The sample holds some 20,000 distinct CDR3 sequences, 8% to 10% seen once. Sequencing was performed on skin, taken from a tuberculin skin test site. The receptors originated from an adult in good health. CDR3s leave out the opening cysteine and the closing phenylalanine or tryptophan.

v_gene	j_gene	CDR3aa
TRBV6-1	TRBJ2-7	ASTHYEQY
TRBV29-1	TRBJ2-3	SVEAGLAGSRTDTQY
TRBV27	TRBJ2-5	ASRRGGLAGEATQY
TRBV6-5	TRBJ2-7	ASSYGFNYEQY
TRBV20-1	TRBJ2-1	SARDPEMGYNEQF
TRBV10-3	TRBJ2-1	AAARGTDYNEQF
TRBV6-2/TRBV6-3	TRBJ2-7	ASRRAAGGYEQY
TRBV29-1	TRBJ2-7	SVEAGGWGYEQY
TRBV29-1	TRBJ2-2	SVDYTGELF
TRBV29-1	TRBJ2-2	SVTGRLNTGELF